A single T cell receptor beta chain is shown here with its context. The data derive from a study of blood T cell repertoires in COVID-19. Per the germline V gene, CDR1 is WNHNN and CDR2 is SYGVQD (reference sequence). Trimming took off 5 bases at V and 5 bases at J, with 10 bases between the two ends. This CDR3 has 13 amino acids. Some clones are missing from TCRdb's copy, which holds only in-frame ones; the method was immunoSEQ multiplex PCR. The repertoire holds 90,000 to 130,000 clones, with around 90% as singletons. The TCR sequence derives from a human donor in a cohort sampled during active COVID-19. The sequencing sample was made of peripheral blood. The gene calls are TRBV10-1 and TRBJ2-1; D is possibly TRBD2 (6 bases). In DNA, the CDR3 is TGCGCCAGCAGTCCGGGACTTAACAATGAGCAGTTCTTC. This codes for CASSPGLNNEQFF.